These T cell receptor beta chains were read from a single sample in a study of blood T cell repertoires in COVID-19. Only in-frame clones appear in the TCRdb table, and some are missing; sequencing was by immunoSEQ multiplex PCR. The sample yields just under 60,000 clones, roughly 80% seen once. The sequencing sample was made of peripheral blood. These receptors were taken from an elderly man with COVID-19, enrolled during active disease. Each CDR3 is given with its conserved first and last residue. The order of the fields is clone size, J gene, V gene, D gene, CDR3 DNA, CDR3 protein. A D gene is named only where the DNA matches it firmly. Clone size appears in some rows only: once, few, many, or a class for an expanded clone.

abundance: -; j_gene: TRBJ2-5; v_gene: TRBV5-1; d_gene: TRBD1; CDR3nt: TGCGCCAGCTCCGGACAGGGCCAAGAGACCCAGTACTTC; CDR3aa: CASSGQGQETQYF
abundance: few; j_gene: TRBJ2-7; v_gene: TRBV18; d_gene: -; CDR3nt: TGTGCCAGCTCACCCCGAATAAGGACAGTCAGGGCCGGAGCCTACGAGCAGTACTTC; CDR3aa: CASSPRIRTVRAGAYEQYF
abundance: few; j_gene: TRBJ1-2; v_gene: TRBV24-1; d_gene: TRBD1; CDR3nt: TGTGCCACCAGTGACCCCGGACAGGAGCTTTATGGCTACACCTTC; CDR3aa: CATSDPGQELYGYTF
abundance: -; j_gene: TRBJ2-2; v_gene: TRBV6-2/TRBV6-3; d_gene: -; CDR3nt: TGTGCCAGCAGTCCACAGGGAAGGGGAAACACCGGGGAGCTGTTTTTT; CDR3aa: CASSPQGRGNTGELFF
abundance: -; j_gene: TRBJ1-4; v_gene: TRBV9; d_gene: -; CDR3nt: TGTGCCAGCAGCCTTCAGGGGTTGGGGGAAGAAAAACTGTTTTTT; CDR3aa: CASSLQGLGEEKLFF
abundance: -; j_gene: TRBJ1-4; v_gene: TRBV5-1; d_gene: TRBD1; CDR3nt: TGCGCCAGCAGCCCGGCGGGACAGGGGGAAAAACTGTTTTTT; CDR3aa: CASSPAGQGEKLFF
abundance: -; j_gene: TRBJ2-2; v_gene: TRBV5-6; d_gene: -; CDR3nt: TGTGCCAGCAGCTGGGGACAGAACACCGGGGAGCTGTTTTTT; CDR3aa: CASSWGQNTGELFF
abundance: -; j_gene: TRBJ1-1; v_gene: TRBV5-1; d_gene: -; CDR3nt: TGCGCCAGCAGCTTTGGCGGGGCTAATCGGGCTTTCTTT; CDR3aa: CASSFGGANRAFF
abundance: -; j_gene: TRBJ2-3; v_gene: TRBV30; d_gene: -; CDR3nt: TGTGCCGGAGATCTGCGGGGAGGAGATACGCAGTATTTT; CDR3aa: CAGDLRGGDTQYF
abundance: -; j_gene: TRBJ2-5; v_gene: TRBV9; d_gene: TRBD2; CDR3nt: TGTGCCAGCACCCGACTAGCGGGGAACCAAGAGACCCAGTACTTC; CDR3aa: CASTRLAGNQETQYF
abundance: -; j_gene: TRBJ2-2; v_gene: TRBV5-5; d_gene: -; CDR3nt: TGTGCCAGCTCTTTTACGAGAGTCGCGAACACCGGGGAGCTGTTTTTT; CDR3aa: CASSFTRVANTGELFF
abundance: few; j_gene: TRBJ1-2; v_gene: TRBV6-2/TRBV6-3; d_gene: -; CDR3nt: TGTGCCAGCAGCGGGGACACCAGCTACACCTTC; CDR3aa: CASSGDTSYTF
abundance: -; j_gene: TRBJ2-2; v_gene: TRBV9; d_gene: -; CDR3nt: TGTGCCAGCAGGGTCGGGTCGTTCACCGGGGAGCTGTTTTTT; CDR3aa: CASRVGSFTGELFF
abundance: -; j_gene: TRBJ1-1; v_gene: TRBV5-5; d_gene: -; CDR3nt: TGTGCCAGCAGCTCTTACGACAGGAACACTGAAGCTTTCTTT; CDR3aa: CASSSYDRNTEAFF
abundance: -; j_gene: TRBJ2-3; v_gene: TRBV7-6; d_gene: -; CDR3nt: TGTGCCAGCAGCCCCAGGTGGGATACGCAGTATTTT; CDR3aa: CASSPRWDTQYF
abundance: -; j_gene: TRBJ1-2; v_gene: TRBV29-1; d_gene: -; CDR3nt: TGCAGCGCCCTAAGGGGCAGTGGCTACACCTTC; CDR3aa: CSALRGSGYTF
abundance: few; j_gene: TRBJ2-3; v_gene: TRBV5-4; d_gene: -; CDR3nt: TGTGCCAGCAGCCGGGACTCGTGGCCAGATACGCAGTATTTT; CDR3aa: CASSRDSWPDTQYF
abundance: -; j_gene: TRBJ2-3; v_gene: TRBV5-5; d_gene: -; CDR3nt: TGTGCCAGCAGCTCGCTCGGGGCAGATACGCAGTATTTT; CDR3aa: CASSSLGADTQYF
abundance: -; j_gene: TRBJ1-2; v_gene: TRBV19; d_gene: -; CDR3nt: TGTGCCAGTAGTATTCCGGTGATGGACTATGGCTACACCTTC; CDR3aa: CASSIPVMDYGYTF
abundance: -; j_gene: TRBJ1-3; v_gene: TRBV9; d_gene: -; CDR3nt: TGTGCCAGCAGTTCCGGGTCTCCTGGAAACACCATATATTTT; CDR3aa: CASSSGSPGNTIYF
abundance: -; j_gene: TRBJ2-3; v_gene: TRBV29-1; d_gene: TRBD2; CDR3nt: TGCAGCGTTAGCGGGGGGGCCGGAGATACGCAGTATTTT; CDR3aa: CSVSGGAGDTQYF
abundance: -; j_gene: TRBJ2-2; v_gene: TRBV4-3; d_gene: -; CDR3nt: TGCGCCAGCAGCAGGAGAACCGGGGAGCTGTTTTTT; CDR3aa: CASSRRTGELFF
abundance: -; j_gene: TRBJ2-1; v_gene: TRBV10-3; d_gene: -; CDR3nt: TGTGCCATCAGTGAGTCGACAGGTAGCTCCTACAATGAGCAGTTCTTC; CDR3aa: CAISESTGSSYNEQFF
abundance: -; j_gene: TRBJ1-4; v_gene: TRBV2; d_gene: -; CDR3nt: TGTGCCAGCAGTTCGACTAATGAAAAACTGTTTTTT; CDR3aa: CASSSTNEKLFF
abundance: -; j_gene: TRBJ2-3; v_gene: TRBV9; d_gene: TRBD2; CDR3nt: TGTGCCAGCAGCGTGGGACTAGCGGGAGGAACAGATACGCAGTATTTT; CDR3aa: CASSVGLAGGTDTQYF
abundance: -; j_gene: TRBJ1-1; v_gene: TRBV18; d_gene: TRBD1; CDR3nt: TGTGCCAGCTCGGACAGGGAAAACACTGAAGCTTTCTTT; CDR3aa: CASSDRENTEAFF
abundance: -; j_gene: TRBJ2-2; v_gene: TRBV5-1; d_gene: -; CDR3nt: TGCGCCAGCAGCCCTCCGGGGTCTACAGCTACCGGGGAGCTGTTTTTT; CDR3aa: CASSPPGSTATGELFF
abundance: -; j_gene: TRBJ2-3; v_gene: TRBV2; d_gene: -; CDR3nt: TGTGCCAGCAGTAGGACAACACGCACAGATACGCAGTATTTT; CDR3aa: CASSRTTRTDTQYF
abundance: -; j_gene: TRBJ1-3; v_gene: TRBV4-1; d_gene: -; CDR3nt: TGCGCCAGCAGCCAAGTTGAGGGTAACACCATATATTTT; CDR3aa: CASSQVEGNTIYF
abundance: -; j_gene: TRBJ1-5; v_gene: TRBV30; d_gene: TRBD1; CDR3nt: TGTGCCTGGGGCCGGGACAGGGGGAGGACGAGCAATCAGCCCCAGCATTTT; CDR3aa: CAWGRDRGRTSNQPQHF